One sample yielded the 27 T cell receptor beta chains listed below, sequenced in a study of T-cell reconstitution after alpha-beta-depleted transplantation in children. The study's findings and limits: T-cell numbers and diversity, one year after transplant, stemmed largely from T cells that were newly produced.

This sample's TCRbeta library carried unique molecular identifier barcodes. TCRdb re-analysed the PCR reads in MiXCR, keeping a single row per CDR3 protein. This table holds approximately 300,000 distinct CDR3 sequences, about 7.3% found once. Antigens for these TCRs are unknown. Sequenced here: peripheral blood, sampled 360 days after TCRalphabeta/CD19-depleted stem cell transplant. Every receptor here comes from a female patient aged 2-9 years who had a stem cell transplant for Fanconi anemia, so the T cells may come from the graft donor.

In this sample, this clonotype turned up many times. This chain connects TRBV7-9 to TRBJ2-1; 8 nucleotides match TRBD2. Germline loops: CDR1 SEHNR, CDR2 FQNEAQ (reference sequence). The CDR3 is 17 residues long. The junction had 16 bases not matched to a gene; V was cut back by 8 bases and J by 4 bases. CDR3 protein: CASLPSGREVRYNEQFF. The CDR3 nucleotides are TGTGCCAGCCTGCCTTCCGGGAGGGAAGTGAGGTACAATGAGCAGTTCTTC.

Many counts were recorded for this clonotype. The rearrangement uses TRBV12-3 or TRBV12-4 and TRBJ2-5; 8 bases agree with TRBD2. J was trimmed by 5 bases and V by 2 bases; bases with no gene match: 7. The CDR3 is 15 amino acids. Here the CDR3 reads CASSLLRGGGETQYF. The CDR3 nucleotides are TGTGCCAGCAGTTTATTGAGGGGCGGGGGGGAGACCCAGTACTTC.

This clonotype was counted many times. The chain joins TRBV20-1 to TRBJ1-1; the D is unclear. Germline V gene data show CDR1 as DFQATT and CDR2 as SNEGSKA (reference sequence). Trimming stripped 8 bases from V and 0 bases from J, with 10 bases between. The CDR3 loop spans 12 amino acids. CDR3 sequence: CSPRGVNTEAFF. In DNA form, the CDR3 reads TGCAGTCCCCGGGGAGTGAACACTGAAGCTTTCTTT.

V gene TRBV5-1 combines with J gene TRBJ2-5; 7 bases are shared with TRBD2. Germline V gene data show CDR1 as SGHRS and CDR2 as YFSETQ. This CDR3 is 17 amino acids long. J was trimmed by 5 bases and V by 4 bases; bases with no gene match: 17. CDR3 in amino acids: CASSPPILASSMETQYF. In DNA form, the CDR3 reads TGCGCCAGCAGCCCCCCAATACTAGCGTCATCAATGGAGACCCAGTACTTC.

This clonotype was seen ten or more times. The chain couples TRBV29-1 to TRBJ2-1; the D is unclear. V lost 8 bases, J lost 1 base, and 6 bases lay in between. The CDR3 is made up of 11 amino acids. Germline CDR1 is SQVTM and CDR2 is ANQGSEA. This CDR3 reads CSSLSYNEQFF. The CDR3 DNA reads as TGCAGCTCTCTGTCCTACAATGAGCAGTTCTTC.

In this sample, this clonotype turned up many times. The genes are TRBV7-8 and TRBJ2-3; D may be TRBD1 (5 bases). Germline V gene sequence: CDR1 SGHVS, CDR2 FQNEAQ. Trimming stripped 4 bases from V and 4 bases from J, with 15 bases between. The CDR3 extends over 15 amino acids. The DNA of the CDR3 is TGTGCCAGCAGCTATATTGCAGGGCTTCCAGATACGCAGTATTTT. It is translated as CASSYIAGLPDTQYF.

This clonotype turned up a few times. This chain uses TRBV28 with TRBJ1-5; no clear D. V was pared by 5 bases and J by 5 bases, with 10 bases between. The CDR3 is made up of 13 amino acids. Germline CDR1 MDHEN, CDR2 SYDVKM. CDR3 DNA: TGTGCCAGCAGTCCGGGATTCGATCAGCCCCAGCATTTT. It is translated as CASSPGFDQPQHF.

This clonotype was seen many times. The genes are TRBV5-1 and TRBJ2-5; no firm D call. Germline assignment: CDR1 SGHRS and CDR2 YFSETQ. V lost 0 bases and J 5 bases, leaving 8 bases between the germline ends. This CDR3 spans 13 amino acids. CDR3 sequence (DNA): TGCGCCAGCAGCTTGGCTAGAGCCGAGACCCAGTACTTC. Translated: CASSLARAETQYF. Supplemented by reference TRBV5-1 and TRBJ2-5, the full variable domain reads KAGVTQTPRYLIKTRGQQVTLSCSPISGHRSVSWYQQTPGQGLQFLFEYFSETQRNKGNFPGRFSGRQFSNSRSEMNVSTLELGDSALYLCASSLARAETQYFGPGTRLLVL.

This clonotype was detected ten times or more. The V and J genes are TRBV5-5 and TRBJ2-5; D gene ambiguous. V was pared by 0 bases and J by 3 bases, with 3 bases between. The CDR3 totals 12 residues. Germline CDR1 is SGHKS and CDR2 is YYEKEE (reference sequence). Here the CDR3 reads CASSLAEETQYF. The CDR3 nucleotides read TGTGCCAGCAGCTTGGCTGAAGAGACCCAGTACTTC.

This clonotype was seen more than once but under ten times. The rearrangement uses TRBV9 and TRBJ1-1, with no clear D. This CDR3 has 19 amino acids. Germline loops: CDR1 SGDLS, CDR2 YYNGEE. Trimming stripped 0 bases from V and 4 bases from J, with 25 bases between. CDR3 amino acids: CASSVGEYRGPLRGTEAFF. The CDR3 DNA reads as TGTGCCAGCAGCGTAGGGGAGTACCGAGGACCATTACGGGGCACTGAAGCTTTCTTT. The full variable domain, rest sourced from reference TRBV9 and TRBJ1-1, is DSGVTQTPKHLITATGQRVTLRCSPRSGDLSVYWYQQSLDQGLQFLIQYYNGEERAKGNILERFSAQQFPDLHSELNLSSLELGDSALYFCASSVGEYRGPLRGTEAFFGQGTRLTVV.

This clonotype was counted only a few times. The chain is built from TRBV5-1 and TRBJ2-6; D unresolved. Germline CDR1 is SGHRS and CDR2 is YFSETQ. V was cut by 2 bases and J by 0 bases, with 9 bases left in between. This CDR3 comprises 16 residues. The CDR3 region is CASSLPVYSGANVLTF. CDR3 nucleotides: TGCGCCAGCAGCTTACCTGTCTACTCTGGGGCCAACGTCCTGACTTTC.

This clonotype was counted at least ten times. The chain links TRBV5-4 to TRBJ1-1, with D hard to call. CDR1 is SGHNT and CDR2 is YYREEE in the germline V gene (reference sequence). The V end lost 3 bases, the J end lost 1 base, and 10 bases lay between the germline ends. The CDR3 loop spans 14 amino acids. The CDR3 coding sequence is TGTGCCAGCAGCTCCCCTGGTGGGAACACTGAAGCTTTCTTT. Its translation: CASSSPGGNTEAFF. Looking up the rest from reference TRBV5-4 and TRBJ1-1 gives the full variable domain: ETGVTQSPTHLIKTRGQQVTLRCSSQSGHNTVSWYQQALGQGPQFIFQYYREEENGRGNFPPRFSGLQFPNYSSELNVNALELDDSALYLCASSSPGGNTEAFFGQGTRLTVV.

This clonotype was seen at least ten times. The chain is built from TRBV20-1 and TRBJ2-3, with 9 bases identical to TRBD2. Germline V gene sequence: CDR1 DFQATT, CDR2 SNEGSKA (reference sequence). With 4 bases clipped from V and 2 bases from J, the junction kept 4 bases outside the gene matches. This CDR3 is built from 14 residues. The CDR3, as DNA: TGCAGTGCTAAGGCTAGCGGGGACACAGATACGCAGTATTTT. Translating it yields CSAKASGDTDTQYF.

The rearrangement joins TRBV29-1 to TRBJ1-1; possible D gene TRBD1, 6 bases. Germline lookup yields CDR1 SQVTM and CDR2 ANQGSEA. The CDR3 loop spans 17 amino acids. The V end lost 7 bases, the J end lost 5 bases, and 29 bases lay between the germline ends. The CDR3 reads CSGLDSSGGFRGTEAFF. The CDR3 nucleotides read TGCAGCGGCCTGGACAGTTCGGGGGGGTTCAGAGGGACTGAAGCTTTCTTT.

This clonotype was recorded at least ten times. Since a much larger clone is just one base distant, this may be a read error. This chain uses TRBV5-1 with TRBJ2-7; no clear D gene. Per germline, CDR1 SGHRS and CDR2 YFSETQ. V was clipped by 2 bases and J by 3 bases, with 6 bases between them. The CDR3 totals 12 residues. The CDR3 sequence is CASSFDGYEQYF. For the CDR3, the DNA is TGCGCCAGCAGCTTCGACGGCTACGAGCAGTACTTC.

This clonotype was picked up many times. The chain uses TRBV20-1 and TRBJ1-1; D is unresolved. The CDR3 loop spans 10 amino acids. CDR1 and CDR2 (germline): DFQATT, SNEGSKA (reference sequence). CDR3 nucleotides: TGCAGGTACGAGAACGAGGGAGCTTTCTTT. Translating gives CRYENEGAFF.

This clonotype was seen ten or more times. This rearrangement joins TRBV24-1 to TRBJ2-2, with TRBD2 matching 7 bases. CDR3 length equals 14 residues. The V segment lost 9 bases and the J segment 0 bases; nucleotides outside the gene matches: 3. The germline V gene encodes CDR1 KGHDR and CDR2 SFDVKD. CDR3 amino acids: CATSGTTNTGELFF. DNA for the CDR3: TGTGCCACCTCCGGGACTACGAACACCGGGGAGCTGTTTTTT.

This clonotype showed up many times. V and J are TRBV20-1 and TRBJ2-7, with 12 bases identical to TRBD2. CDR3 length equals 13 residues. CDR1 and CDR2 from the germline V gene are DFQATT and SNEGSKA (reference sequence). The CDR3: CSIGASGGDEQYF. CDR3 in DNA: TGCAGCATTGGGGCTAGCGGGGGGGACGAGCAGTACTTC.

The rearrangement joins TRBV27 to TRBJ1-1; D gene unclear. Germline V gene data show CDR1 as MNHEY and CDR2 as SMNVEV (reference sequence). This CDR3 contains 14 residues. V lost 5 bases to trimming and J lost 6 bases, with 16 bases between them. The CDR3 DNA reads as TGTGCCAGCAGTCACGACGGCTTGAAACCTGAAGCTTTCTTT. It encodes CASSHDGLKPEAFF.

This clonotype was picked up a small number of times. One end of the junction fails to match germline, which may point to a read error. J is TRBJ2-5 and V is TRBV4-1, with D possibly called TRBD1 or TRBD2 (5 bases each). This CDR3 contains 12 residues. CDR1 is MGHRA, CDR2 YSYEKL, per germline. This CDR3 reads CASSQDRGTRSF. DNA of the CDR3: TGCGCCAGCAGCCAAGATCGGGGCACGCGGTCCTTC.

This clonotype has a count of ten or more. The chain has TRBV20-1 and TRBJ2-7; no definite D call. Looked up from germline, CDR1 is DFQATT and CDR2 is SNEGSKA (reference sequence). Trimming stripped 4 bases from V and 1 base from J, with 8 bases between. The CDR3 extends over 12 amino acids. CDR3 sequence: CSATASSYEQYF. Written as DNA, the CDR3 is TGCAGTGCTACGGCGTCTTCCTACGAGCAGTACTTC.

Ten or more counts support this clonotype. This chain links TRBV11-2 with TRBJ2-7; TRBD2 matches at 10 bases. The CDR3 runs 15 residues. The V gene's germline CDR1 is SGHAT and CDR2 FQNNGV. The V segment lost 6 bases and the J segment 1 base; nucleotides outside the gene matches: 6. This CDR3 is CASRLGLAVSYEQYF. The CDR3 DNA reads TGTGCCAGCAGACTAGGACTAGCGGTATCCTACGAGCAGTACTTC.

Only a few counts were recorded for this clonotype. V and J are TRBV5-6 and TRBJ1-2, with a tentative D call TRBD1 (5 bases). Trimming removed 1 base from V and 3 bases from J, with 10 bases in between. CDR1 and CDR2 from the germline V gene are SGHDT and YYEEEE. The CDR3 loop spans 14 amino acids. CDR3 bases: TGTGCCAGCAGCTTGTACAGGTCGGACTATGGCTACACCTTC. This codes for CASSLYRSDYGYTF.

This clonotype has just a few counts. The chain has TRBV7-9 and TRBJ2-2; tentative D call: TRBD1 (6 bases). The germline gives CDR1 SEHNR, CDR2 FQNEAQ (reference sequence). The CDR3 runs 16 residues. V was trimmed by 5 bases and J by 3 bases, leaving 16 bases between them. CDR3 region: CASSPIQGLDTGELFF. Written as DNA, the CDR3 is TGTGCCAGCAGCCCCATACAGGGTTTAGACACCGGGGAGCTGTTTTTT.

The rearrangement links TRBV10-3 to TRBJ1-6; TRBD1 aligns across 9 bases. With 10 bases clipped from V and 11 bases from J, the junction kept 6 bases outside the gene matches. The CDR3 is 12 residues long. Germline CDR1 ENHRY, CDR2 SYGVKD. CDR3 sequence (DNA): TGTGCCACTAGACAGGGGGATACACCCCTCCACTTT. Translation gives CATRQGDTPLHF.

This chain's CDR3 is CASSFQGGQPQHF. CDR3 DNA: TGTGCCAGCAGCTTCCAGGGGGGTCAGCCCCAGCATTTT. J is TRBJ1-5 and V is TRBV7-8; 7 bases agree with TRBD1. The CDR3 runs to 13 residues. V shed 3 bases, J shed 6 bases, and the junction held 2 bases outside the gene matches. In germline, CDR1 is SGHVS, CDR2 FQNEAQ.

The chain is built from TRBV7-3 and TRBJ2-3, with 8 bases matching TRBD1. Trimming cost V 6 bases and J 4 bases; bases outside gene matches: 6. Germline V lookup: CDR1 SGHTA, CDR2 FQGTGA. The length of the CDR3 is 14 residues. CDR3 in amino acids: CASSVTGGADTQYF. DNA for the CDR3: TGTGCCAGCAGTGTAACAGGGGGTGCAGATACGCAGTATTTT.